One sample yielded the 20 T cell receptor beta chains listed below, sequenced in a study of cytomegalovirus exposure and HLA in healthy donors (TCRdb year 2017). The library was produced with the immunoSEQ multiplex PCR assay. A mixture of 60 forward primers for TCR Vbeta segments and 13 reverse primers for TCR Jbeta segments was used in the multiplex PCR. TCRdb took this table from immuneACCESS and kept in-frame rearrangements with V and J called. Such tables lack part of the clones; where checked against another copy, unresolved V genes explain under half of the gap, and the rest is unexplained. The sample yields about 180,000 clones; approximately 88% were counted once. 1.2% of the sample comes from the top ten. Sequences were obtained from PBMCs. The receptors originated from a boy between 2 and 15 years old in good health and CMV-seronegative.

This chain links TRBV7-2 with TRBJ1-2; the match to TRBD1 covers 9 bases. The trim removed 5 bases at V and 2 bases at J, leaving 9 bases unmatched. This CDR3 spans 16 amino acids. Germline CDR1 SGHTA, CDR2 FQGNSA. The DNA of the CDR3 is TGTGCCAGCAGCCCTACGGGACAGGGACTCAACTATGGCTACACCTTC. Translated, it gives CASSPTGQGLNYGYTF. The whole variable domain, remainder taken from reference TRBV7-2 and TRBJ1-2, is GAGVSQSPSNKVTEKGKDVELRCDPISGHTALYWYRQSLGQGLEFLIYFQGNSAPDKSGLPSDRFSAERTGGSVSTLTIQRTQQEDSAVYLCASSPTGQGLNYGYTFGSGTRLTVV.

The V gene is TRBV7-2, the J gene TRBJ2-1; no clear D. CDR1 and CDR2 (germline): SGHTA, FQGNSA. The CDR3 runs to 15 residues. V lost 6 bases, J lost 2 bases, and 14 bases lay in between. The chain's CDR3 is CASSLRQPPYNEQFF. The CDR3 region has the DNA TGTGCCAGCAGTCTCAGACAACCTCCCTACAATGAGCAGTTCTTC.

The chain couples TRBV7-9 to TRBJ2-6; maybe TRBD1 (6 bases). Germline lookup yields CDR1 SEHNR and CDR2 FQNEAQ (reference sequence). Deletions cut 2 bases from V and 1 base from J, with 12 bases between. The CDR3 is 17 residues long. CDR3 sequence reads: CASSLMGAGSGANVLTF. The CDR3 DNA reads TGTGCCAGCAGCTTAATGGGGGCAGGTTCTGGGGCCAACGTCCTGACTTTC.

In this sample, this clone turned up once. V usage is TRBV4-3 and J usage is TRBJ2-7; D gene ambiguous. The CDR3 extends over 14 amino acids. The V gene's germline CDR1 is LGHNA and CDR2 YSLEER. V lost 4 bases to trimming and J lost 2 bases, with 12 bases between them. The CDR3 sequence is CASSRDSVPYEQYF. CDR3 coding DNA: TGCGCCAGCAGCCGCGACTCGGTCCCCTACGAGCAGTACTTC.

The gene calls are TRBV15 and TRBJ2-2; tentative D call: TRBD1 (5 bases). Germline CDR1 and CDR2: LNHNV and YYDKDF (reference sequence). There are 16 residues in the CDR3. The V gene lost 0 bases and the J gene lost 4 bases, with 12 bases spanning the gap. CDR3 residues: CATSREIRAATGELFF. Here the CDR3 DNA reads TGTGCCACCAGCAGAGAGATCAGGGCGGCCACCGGGGAGCTGTTTTTT.

This clone was detected only once. The V and J genes are TRBV5-1 and TRBJ1-1; a weak D match, TRBD1 (6 bases). Germline V gene sequence: CDR1 SGHRS, CDR2 YFSETQ. V dropped 4 bases and J dropped 1 base, with 17 bases sitting between them. The CDR3 length is 16 residues. CDR3 bases: TGCGCCAGCAGCACCGGGCGGATAGGGGGGAACACTGAAGCTTTCTTT. Its protein is CASSTGRIGGNTEAFF.

The rearrangement uses TRBV7-6 and TRBJ2-2, with 8 bases matching TRBD1. CDR3 size: 18 residues. Germline V gene sequence: CDR1 SGHVS, CDR2 FNYEAQ. Unmatched junction bases numbered 15, after V lost 6 bases and J lost 3 bases. CDR3 amino acids: CASSSGQAYEGYTGELFF. CDR3 DNA: TGTGCCAGCAGTTCGGGACAGGCATATGAGGGGTACACCGGGGAGCTGTTTTTT.

This clone was observed a handful of times. The rearrangement uses TRBV14 and TRBJ2-1; 7 bases are a match to TRBD1. Germline values: CDR1 SGHDN, CDR2 FVKESK. The junction had 7 bases not matched to a gene; V was cut back by 2 bases and J by 15 bases. The CDR3 contains 12 residues. The CDR3 is CASSQIDRARFF. The CDR3 region has the DNA TGTGCCAGCAGCCAAATCGACAGGGCACGGTTCTTC.

This clone was detected only once. This chain joins TRBV6-1 and TRBJ1-5, with D unclear. V was cut by 6 bases and J by 9 bases, with 18 bases left in between. This CDR3 is built from 14 residues. Looked up from germline, CDR1 is MNHNS and CDR2 is SASEGT. For the CDR3, the DNA is TGTGCCAGCAGCCTAGACAAGGGAGATGGGCCCCAGCATTTT. Translating gives CASSLDKGDGPQHF.

The chain joins TRBV30 to TRBJ1-6, with 7 bases matching TRBD1. The trim removed 0 bases at V and 7 bases at J, leaving 6 bases unmatched. The CDR3 contains 15 residues. Germline V gene lookup returns CDR1 GTSNPN and CDR2 SVGIG (reference sequence). CDR3 bases: TGTGCCTGGAGTGTACCGGGGACAGACAATTCACCCCTCCACTTT. This translates into CAWSVPGTDNSPLHF.

The chain is built from TRBV18 and TRBJ2-7, with 7 nucleotides matching TRBD1. The CDR3 has 14 amino acids. With 6 bases clipped from V and 0 bases from J, the junction kept 5 bases outside the gene matches. Germline V CDR1 and CDR2: KGHSH, LQKENI. CDR3 in amino acids: CASSLRDSSYEQYF. The CDR3 DNA sequence: TGTGCCAGCTCCTTGAGGGACAGCTCCTACGAGCAGTACTTC.

The V and J genes are TRBV6-5 and TRBJ1-2; maybe TRBD1 (6 bases). The CDR3 extends over 15 amino acids. V was pared by 10 bases and J by 5 bases, with 23 bases between. The V gene's germline CDR1 is MNHEY and CDR2 SVGAGI. CDR3 DNA sequence: TGTGCCACCCTAGATATGGCAGGGGTTTATTATGGCTACACCTTC. It encodes CATLDMAGVYYGYTF.

The chain recombines TRBV7-2 with TRBJ1-1; TRBD1 matches 9 bases. V lost 5 bases and J lost 11; bases outside the gene matches: 9. The CDR3 has 13 amino acids. CDR1 SGHTA and CDR2 FQGNSA come from the germline V gene. This chain's CDR3 is CASSHNTGGRAFF. The CDR3 region has the DNA TGTGCCAGCAGCCATAATACAGGGGGCCGGGCTTTCTTT.

The chain couples TRBV7-2 to TRBJ1-4, with TRBD1 matching over 8 bases. This CDR3 has 14 residues. J was trimmed by 8 bases and V by 6 bases; bases with no gene match: 8. Germline V gives CDR1 SGHTA, CDR2 FQGNSA. CDR3 loop: CASSTDRAGEKLFF. CDR3 bases: TGTGCCAGCAGTACGGACAGGGCCGGAGAAAAACTGTTTTTT.

This chain uses TRBV4-3 with TRBJ2-3; D may be TRBD2 (6 bases). The CDR3 length is 13 residues. V was shortened by 4 bases and J by 3 bases, with 8 bases between the two germline ends. Germline V gives CDR1 LGHNA, CDR2 YSLEER. The CDR3 nucleotides are TGCGCCAGCAGCCGGGGGGAGACAGATACGCAGTATTTT. Protein: CASSRGETDTQYF.

CDR3 nucleotide sequence: TGTGCCATCAGTGAAATCCGAGGGGACAGGGGGCTCCCAAGCACAGATACGCAGTATTTT. This translates into CAISEIRGDRGLPSTDTQYF. The J gene is TRBJ2-3, the V gene TRBV10-3; 12 positions match TRBD1. CDR3 length equals 20 residues. With 3 bases clipped from V and 0 bases from J, the junction kept 13 bases outside the gene matches. Germline V CDR1 and CDR2: ENHRY, SYGVKD.

This clone was observed a single time. The CDR3, as DNA: TGTGCCAGCGGGGCGAACACTGAAGCTTTCTTT. It yields the protein CASGANTEAFF. The V gene is TRBV28, the J gene TRBJ1-1; TRBD1 might be the D (5 bases). This CDR3 region has 11 residues. Germline assignment: CDR1 MDHEN and CDR2 SYDVKM. Trimming pared 8 bases from V and 1 base from J, leaving 5 bases between. The entire variable domain, with the rest obtained from reference TRBV28 and TRBJ1-1, is as follows: DVKVTQSSRYLVKRTGEKVFLECVQDMDHENMFWYRQDPGLGLRLIYFSYDVKMKEKGDIPEGYSVSREKKERFSLILESASTNQTSMYLCASGANTEAFFGQGTRLTVV.

This chain links TRBV10-3 with TRBJ2-2; no reliable D call. The CDR3 contains 14 residues. Germline values: CDR1 ENHRY, CDR2 SYGVKD. Between the trimmed V and J ends, which lost 10 bases and 4 bases, there was a span of 16 bases. CDR3 loop: CATGRRATTGELFF. For the CDR3, the DNA is TGTGCCACCGGTCGGAGAGCTACCACCGGGGAGCTGTTTTTT.

The V gene is TRBV18, the J gene TRBJ1-1; 10 positions agree with TRBD1. Losses at the gene ends were 2 bases for V and 6 bases for J; bases not matched to a gene: 3. The CDR3 covers 14 residues. Germline lookup yields CDR1 KGHSH and CDR2 LQKENI. The CDR3 region is CASSPGTGASEAFF. For the CDR3, the DNA is TGTGCCAGCTCACCAGGGACAGGGGCGTCTGAAGCTTTCTTT.

The rearrangement links TRBV6-5 to TRBJ2-3, with unresolved D. The CDR3 totals 11 residues. Germline lookup yields CDR1 MNHEY and CDR2 SVGAGI. The V gene lost 8 bases and the J gene lost 8 bases, with 11 bases spanning the gap. CDR3 sequence reads: CASGQSGTQYF. The CDR3 DNA reads TGTGCCAGCGGGCAGAGTGGTACGCAGTATTTT.